This TCR beta chain was recorded in a study of OX40 agonist ivuxolimab in advanced cancers. Study summary: The mean age was 60 years, ranging from about 23 to 79, with around four fifths of participants male. Two patients with cutaneous melanoma and one with hepatocellular carcinoma, three in total, showed partial responses.

This table comes from immunoSEQ multiplex PCR, and its TCRdb copy is limited to in-frame clones, with some not included. The sample shows roughly 48,000 clones, 70% to 90% of them seen only once. Germline V lookup: CDR1 MNHEY, CDR2 SMNVEV (reference sequence). V lost 8 bases, J lost 1 base, and 18 bases lay in between. The CDR3 is 16 residues long. Study-wide points: Clonal expansion was seen in CD4+ and CD8+ blood T cells by week 6 at 0.1 to 3.0 mg/kg.

Note on this clone: What it binds is not known.

Systemic immunosuppression or autoimmune disease history was grounds to exclude patients. V and J are TRBV27 and TRBJ2-1; D possibly corresponds to TRBD2 (6 bases). The material was CD4+ or CD8+ T cells sorted from blood, obtained in a trial of the OX40 agonist ivuxolimab. The clonotype originates from an adult with an advanced solid tumor such as melanoma, head and neck, liver or kidney cancer. CDR3 amino acids: CASVKGAGRSYNEQFF. The CDR3 region has the DNA TGTGCCAGCGTAAAAGGGGCGGGACGTTCCTACAATGAGCAGTTCTTC.